This TCR beta chain was documented in a study of shared clonotypes between healthy human individuals. As defined, naive CD8 cells were CD45RO-negative and positively selected for CCR7, with terminally differentiated effector memory CD45RA+ cells excluded. The CDR3 is 13 residues long. Trimming stripped 0 bases from V and 13 bases from J, with 14 bases between. The germline gives CDR1 LGHNA, CDR2 YNFKEQ. Repertoires were generated with immunoSEQ multiplex PCR, while TCRdb's copy carries only in-frame clones and drops some. The table records about 2.2 million clones, around 93% of them present only once.

The TCR sequence derives from a man younger than 30 in good health. Some clones in this sample may be carry-over from other donors' samples. This chain uses TRBV4-2 with TRBJ2-3; a possible D gene is TRBD1 (6 bases). The material sequenced was naive CD8+ T cells from PBMCs. The CDR3 reads CASSQDREPGEYF. In DNA form, the CDR3 reads TGTGCCAGCAGCCAAGATCGGGAACCAGGGGAGTATTTT.